The present T cell receptor beta chain was sequenced within a study of cytomegalovirus exposure and HLA in healthy donors. A multiplex PCR was run with 60 Vbeta primers and 13 Jbeta primers. The method was immunoSEQ multiplex PCR; TCRdb's version includes in-frame clones alone and lacks a portion of them. This table has 160,000 or so clones, roughly 82% appearing once. Study-level points and caveats: Cytomegalovirus association was assigned to about 150 TCR beta chains. It was in a later analysis that TCR association rates were seen to vary by HLA locus, highest for DRB1 and lowest for HLA-C. A later analysis appeared to link common viral pathogens to several of the most significant clusters.

V was cut by 4 bases and J by 6 bases, with 15 bases left in between. This CDR3 contains 14 residues. Germline lookup yields CDR1 SQVTM and CDR2 ANQGSEA. Details on this clone: The antigen is not known.

Material for sequencing was PBMCs. The chain uses TRBV29-1 and TRBJ2-2, with D unresolved. This TCR was sampled from a man in his fifties or sixties in good health and CMV-seropositive. The CDR3: CSVADRSRSGELFF. CDR3 coding DNA: TGCAGCGTTGCTGACCGCTCTAGATCCGGGGAGCTGTTTTTT.